This T cell receptor (beta chain) was documented in a study of cytomegalovirus exposure and HLA in healthy donors. The study's findings and limits: Beyond CMV serostatus, there was no information to go on about immune exposure. Most of the TCR beta V segments (in an earlier analysis) were productive either about 90% or about 30% of the time. What a later analysis reportedly showed was that an Asian-associated ancestry cluster had fewer N-insertions than the approximately 670-donor mean. A later analysis showed HLA-associated TCR beta chains outstripping equally common others in clonal expansion.

Use of 60 Vbeta and 13 Jbeta primers characterized the PCR. Sequencing was performed with immunoSEQ multiplex PCR; in TCRdb, only in-frame clones are kept and a portion is missing. In the table there are about 45,000 clones, about 90% of which are singletons. Germline V lookup: CDR1 LNHDA, CDR2 SQIVND (reference sequence). This CDR3 has 14 amino acids. V trimming: 10 bases; J trimming: 4 bases; junction bases outside the gene matches: 5. Comment on this clone: Its antigen is not known.

Sequenced input: PBMCs. The gene calls are TRBV19 and TRBJ2-3; TRBD2 aligns across 13 bases. This TCR was recovered from a middle-aged woman in good health and CMV-seropositive. The CDR3 region has the DNA TGTGCCACTCGACTAGCGGGGGGATCAGATACGCAGTATTTT. This translates into CATRLAGGSDTQYF.